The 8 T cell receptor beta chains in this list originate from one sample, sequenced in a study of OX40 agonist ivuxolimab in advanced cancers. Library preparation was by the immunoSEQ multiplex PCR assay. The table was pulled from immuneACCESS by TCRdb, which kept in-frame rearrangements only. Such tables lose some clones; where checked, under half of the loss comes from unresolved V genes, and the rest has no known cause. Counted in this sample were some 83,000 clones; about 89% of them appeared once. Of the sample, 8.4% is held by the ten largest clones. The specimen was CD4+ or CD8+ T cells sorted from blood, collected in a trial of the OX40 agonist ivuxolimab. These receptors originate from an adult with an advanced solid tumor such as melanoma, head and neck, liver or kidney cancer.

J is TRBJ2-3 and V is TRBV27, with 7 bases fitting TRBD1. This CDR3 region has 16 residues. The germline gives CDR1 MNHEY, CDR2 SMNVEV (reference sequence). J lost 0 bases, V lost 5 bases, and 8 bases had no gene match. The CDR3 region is CASSPIGQESTDTQYF. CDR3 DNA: TGTGCCAGCAGTCCCATCGGACAGGAAAGCACAGATACGCAGTATTTT.

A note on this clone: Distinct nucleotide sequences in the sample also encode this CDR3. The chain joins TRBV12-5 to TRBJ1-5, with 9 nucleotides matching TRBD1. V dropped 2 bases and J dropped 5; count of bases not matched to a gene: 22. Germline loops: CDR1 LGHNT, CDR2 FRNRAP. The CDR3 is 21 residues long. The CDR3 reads CASGLLSFRDRVAGAHQPQHF. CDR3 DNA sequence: TGTGCTAGTGGTTTGCTAAGTTTCCGGGACAGGGTTGCGGGGGCACATCAGCCCCAGCATTTT.

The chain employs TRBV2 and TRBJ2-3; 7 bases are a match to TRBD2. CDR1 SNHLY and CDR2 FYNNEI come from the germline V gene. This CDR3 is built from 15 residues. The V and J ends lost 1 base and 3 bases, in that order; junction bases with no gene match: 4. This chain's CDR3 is CASSEERGGTDTQYF. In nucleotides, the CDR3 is TGTGCCAGCAGTGAAGAGCGGGGTGGGACAGATACGCAGTATTTT.

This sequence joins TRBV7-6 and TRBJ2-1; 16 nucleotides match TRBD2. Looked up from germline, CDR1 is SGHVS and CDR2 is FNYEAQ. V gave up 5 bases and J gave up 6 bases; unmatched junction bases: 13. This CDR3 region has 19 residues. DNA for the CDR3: TGTGCCAGCAGCCCTCCCTCGGGACTAGCGGGAGGGCCGGGCAATGAGCAGTTCTTC. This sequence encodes CASSPPSGLAGGPGNEQFF.

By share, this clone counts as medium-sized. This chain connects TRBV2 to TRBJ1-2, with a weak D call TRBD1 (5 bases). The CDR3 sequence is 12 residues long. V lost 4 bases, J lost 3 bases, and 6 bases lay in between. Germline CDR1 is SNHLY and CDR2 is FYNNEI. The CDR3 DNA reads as TGTGCCAGCAGTGGGGGACACTATGGCTACACCTTC. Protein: CASSGGHYGYTF.

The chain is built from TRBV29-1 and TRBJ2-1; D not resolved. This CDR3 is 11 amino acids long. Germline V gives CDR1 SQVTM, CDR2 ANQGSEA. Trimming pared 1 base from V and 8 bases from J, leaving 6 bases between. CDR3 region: CSVEVGHEQFF. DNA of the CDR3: TGCAGCGTTGAAGTAGGCCATGAGCAGTTCTTC.

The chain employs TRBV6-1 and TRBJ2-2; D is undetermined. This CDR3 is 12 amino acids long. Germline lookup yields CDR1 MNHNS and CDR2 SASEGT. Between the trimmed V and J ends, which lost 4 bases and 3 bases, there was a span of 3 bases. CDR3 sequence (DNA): TGTGCCAGCAGTGCTTACACCGGGGAGCTGTTTTTT. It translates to CASSAYTGELFF.

The CDR3 DNA reads TGTGCCAGCAGTTTTTTCGAGACCCAGTACTTC. Its protein is CASSFFETQYF. The rearrangement uses TRBV28 and TRBJ2-5; D is uncertain. Trimming removed 3 bases from V and 5 bases from J, with 4 bases in between. Germline V gene lookup returns CDR1 MDHEN and CDR2 SYDVKM. The CDR3 sequence is 11 residues long.